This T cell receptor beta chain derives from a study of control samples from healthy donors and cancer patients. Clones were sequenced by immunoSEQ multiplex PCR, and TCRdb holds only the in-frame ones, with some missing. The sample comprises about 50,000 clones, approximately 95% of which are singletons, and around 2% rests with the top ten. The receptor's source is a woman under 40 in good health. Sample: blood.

The CDR3 spells CASSSEGVTYNEQFF. CDR3 DNA: TGTGCCAGCAGCAGCGAGGGTGTGACTTACAATGAGCAGTTCTTC. This sequence joins TRBV9 and TRBJ2-1; a weak D match, TRBD2 (5 bases). The germline CDR1 and CDR2 sequences are SGDLS and YYNGEE. Between the trimmed V and J ends, which lost 4 bases and 4 bases, there was a span of 15 bases. The CDR3 is 15 residues long.